At least ten counts were recorded for the clone carrying this T cell receptor (beta chain). Its target is not known. This specimen belongs to a study of naive and memory T cell subsets. Whole-study findings and limits: Gini index rose across naive, CM, EM and EMRA in CD4 and CD8. Between naive and memory subsets, TCR abundance power law exponents differed. Especially in CD8 cells, naive repertoires contained a few larger clonotypes, possibly CD45RA-re-expressing memory cells. In naive cells, over 90% of TCR sequences were seen only once.

CMV status came from CD4+ T cell IFNgamma after overnight CMV lysate stimulation of fresh PBMCs. Two oligonucleotides, mixed equimolar, formed the beta constant-region primer covering TRBC1 and TRBC2. Four rounds of PCR amplified the ligated cDNA using nested alpha and beta constant-region primers plus SP2. Each CDR3 protein gets one entry after TCRdb re-called the UMI-ligation and nested PCR reads with MiXCR. The sample shows roughly 99,000 distinct CDR3 sequences, roughly 12% of them seen only once. This CDR3 comprises 14 residues. From germline, CDR1 is DFQATT and CDR2 SNEGSKA (reference sequence). The J segment lost 2 bases and the V segment lost 3 bases, leaving 7 bases of the junction unmatched.

Sequencing was performed on naive CD4+ T cells from blood. The chain has TRBV20-1 and TRBJ2-7; 7 positions match TRBD2. This clonotype was obtained from a human donor in good health. The CDR3 sequence: CSASWAGEPYEQYF. The CDR3 bases are TGCAGTGCTAGCTGGGCGGGGGAGCCCTACGAGCAGTACTTC.